These T cell receptor beta chains were read from a single sample in a study of siplizumab effects on memory and regulatory T cells. Profiling relied on immunoSEQ multiplex PCR, and the TCRdb table lists in-frame clones only, not all of them. Of 87,000 or so clones in the sample, 94% were seen once. Input material: non-Treg CD4+ T cells sorted from blood. Receptor source: a human donor in good health. Both conserved end residues are part of each CDR3. Each record gives: V gene, J gene, CDR3 protein.

TRBV7-3	TRBJ2-2	CASSLSPSGNTGELFF
TRBV4-3	TRBJ2-7	CASSQVSGYSYEQYF
TRBV27	TRBJ2-5	CASSLLGYQETQYF
TRBV6-1	TRBJ1-4	CASSAVNEKLFF
TRBV4-2	TRBJ1-2	CASSQDQVSYGYTF
TRBV9	TRBJ2-1	CASSSGLSSPYNEQFF
TRBV10-3	TRBJ2-4	CAISAGVAKNIQYF
TRBV5-5	TRBJ2-7	CASSFPKSEQYF
TRBV12-5	TRBJ2-3	CASGLDGLADTQYF
TRBV30	TRBJ2-2	CAWSGRSGANTGELFF
TRBV7-2	TRBJ1-2	CASSLRRVKGSGYTF
TRBV6-1	TRBJ2-1	CASSEVRGGNEQFF
TRBV30	TRBJ1-6	CAWRVGRGSYNSPLHF
TRBV6-1	TRBJ2-3	CASSEALAGNTDTQYF
TRBV27	TRBJ1-2	CASSYPGPITF
TRBV19	TRBJ1-1	CASSIVGQSAMNTEAFF
TRBV14	TRBJ2-5	CASSLSFFRDRRETQYF
TRBV5-6	TRBJ1-6	CASSLYPALPYNSPLHF
TRBV19	TRBJ1-2	CASGGDRRNYGYTF
TRBV5-4	TRBJ2-1	CAGHLAGVLPTNEQFF
TRBV5-4	TRBJ1-2	CASSPTTGGANYGYTF
TRBV6-1	TRBJ1-3	CASSEVKFAGNTIYF
TRBV18	TRBJ1-1	CASSPNTGLNTEAFF
TRBV5-3	TRBJ2-1	CARSLVSSGLRNEQFF
TRBV5-4	TRBJ1-2	CASSLGIRDYGYTF
TRBV11-3	TRBJ2-1	CASSTTGRNEQFF
TRBV5-1	TRBJ2-7	CASSLGRGISSYEQYF
TRBV6-5	TRBJ1-6	CASRNLQGRPLHF
TRBV2	.	CARGRQGARAGDYEQYF
TRBV29-1	TRBJ2-7	CSVEVGQGWYF
TRBV27	TRBJ2-7	CASGIKRGYEQYF
TRBV6-1	TRBJ1-4	CASSADSGATNEKLFF
TRBV27	TRBJ1-1	CASSFGTMNTEAFF
TRBV20-1	TRBJ2-3	CSAAKLDTQYF
TRBV5-4	TRBJ2-7	CASSLEVASYEQYF
TRBV19	TRBJ1-1	CASSPQHRSPAFF
TRBV2	TRBJ2-7	CASSALATFSYEQYF
TRBV10-3	TRBJ2-5	CAISPGGVTQYF
TRBV5-4	TRBJ1-2	CASSLGQAGYTF
TRBV7-2	TRBJ1-2	CASSSRDSPYGYTF
TRBV29-1	TRBJ2-7	CSVEGPYEQYF
TRBV4-3	TRBJ2-7	CASSQEVGGEEQYF
TRBV25-1	TRBJ2-3	CASSENADTQYF
TRBV7-3	TRBJ2-1	CASSSTASHEQFF
TRBV6-1	TRBJ1-5	CASSVKGGRQPQHF
TRBV9	TRBJ2-3	CASSVGVGNTDTQYF
TRBV14	TRBJ1-3	CASSQDSTIYF
TRBV13	TRBJ1-3	CASSPYTGSGNTIYF
TRBV7-9	TRBJ1-4	CASSPGRGANEKLFF
TRBV7-2	TRBJ1-1	CASSFPAGNTEAFF
TRBV6-5	TRBJ1-2	CASSYGIYYGYTF
TRBV5-5	TRBJ2-5	CASSPGARNQETQYF
TRBV9	TRBJ2-1	CASSTPTGTGGDEQFF
TRBV30	TRBJ2-7	CAWSSDYEQYF
TRBV4-3	TRBJ2-7	CASSLTSVADEQYF